The rows below give T cell receptor beta chains drawn from one sample of a study of beta chain features in type 1 diabetes. Here immunoSEQ multiplex PCR was the method, and the copy in TCRdb shows in-frame clones only, minus some. Here the sample spans about 660,000 clones, roughly 13% being singletons. Sequencing input: naive CD4+ T cells from blood. Receptors originate from a man in his late teens or twenties with type 1 diabetes. Each CDR3 is given with its conserved first and last residue. The D gene is left open where the match is weak. Size is stated for part of the rows, as once, few or many counts, or as a class when the clone is expanded.

j_call: TRBJ2-5; v_call: TRBV30; clone_size: few; d_call: TRBD1; cdr3_nt: TGTGCCTTGGACAGGGTGGAGACCCAGTACTTC; cdr3_aa: CALDRVETQYF
j_call: TRBJ2-3; v_call: TRBV7-2; clone_size: few; d_call: TRBD2; cdr3_nt: TGTGCCAGCAGCCTCGGACTAGCAGGAGATACGCAGTATTTT; cdr3_aa: CASSLGLAGDTQYF
j_call: TRBJ1-6; v_call: TRBV15; clone_size: few; d_call: -; cdr3_nt: TGTGCCACCAGAGCAGAGGTCTCCAGGAATTCACCCCTCCACTTT; cdr3_aa: CATRAEVSRNSPLHF
j_call: TRBJ2-1; v_call: TRBV21-1; clone_size: -; d_call: -; cdr3_nt: TGTGCCAGCACCCACCAGACAGGGGGCGAAACCTACAATGAGCAGTTCTTC; cdr3_aa: CASTHQTGGETYNEQFF
j_call: TRBJ2-7; v_call: TRBV30; clone_size: -; d_call: TRBD2; cdr3_nt: TGTGCCTTCTTGCCTTTGACTAGCGGTGGGAATAACGAGCAGTACTTC; cdr3_aa: CAFLPLTSGGNNEQYF
j_call: TRBJ1-3; v_call: TRBV30; clone_size: -; d_call: -; cdr3_nt: TGTGCCTGGAGCCCACTCGGGAGGAACTCTGGTAACACCATATATTTT; cdr3_aa: CAWSPLGRNSGNTIYF
j_call: TRBJ1-6; v_call: TRBV5-1; clone_size: -; d_call: -; cdr3_nt: TGCGCCAGCAGCTTGACGACAAGCCGATATAATTCACCCCTCCACTTT; cdr3_aa: CASSLTTSRYNSPLHF
j_call: TRBJ2-5; v_call: TRBV29-1; clone_size: few; d_call: TRBD1; cdr3_nt: TGCAGCGTTGAAGAGGGCAGGGGGCAAGAGACCCAGTACTTC; cdr3_aa: CSVEEGRGQETQYF
j_call: TRBJ1-2; v_call: TRBV9; clone_size: few; d_call: TRBD1; cdr3_nt: TGTGCCAGCAGCGAGAGACAGGGGGCAGGTGGCTACACCTTC; cdr3_aa: CASSERQGAGGYTF
j_call: TRBJ2-2; v_call: TRBV14; clone_size: few; d_call: -; cdr3_nt: TGTGCCAGCAGCCGTCAGGGTTTAGCGAACACCGGGGAGCTGTTTTTT; cdr3_aa: CASSRQGLANTGELFF
j_call: TRBJ1-1; v_call: TRBV30; clone_size: few; d_call: -; cdr3_nt: TGTGCCTGGACCCAAGGGGCAGGGAACACTGAAGCTTTCTTT; cdr3_aa: CAWTQGAGNTEAFF
j_call: TRBJ2-1; v_call: TRBV14; clone_size: few; d_call: -; cdr3_nt: TGTGCCAGCAGCACCCGAGCGGTGGCCTACAATGAGCAGTTCTTC; cdr3_aa: CASSTRAVAYNEQFF
j_call: TRBJ1-4; v_call: TRBV30; clone_size: few; d_call: -; cdr3_nt: TGTGCCTGGAGTCGGGGGAATGAAAAACTGTTTTTT; cdr3_aa: CAWSRGNEKLFF
j_call: TRBJ2-5; v_call: TRBV6-6; clone_size: few; d_call: -; cdr3_nt: TGTGCCAGCAGTCCCCGACAGTGGACCCAGTACTTC; cdr3_aa: CASSPRQWTQYF
j_call: TRBJ1-2; v_call: TRBV2; clone_size: few; d_call: -; cdr3_nt: TGTGCCGGGGGCTCAGACAGGCAGCACACCTTC; cdr3_aa: CAGGSDRQHTF
j_call: TRBJ1-2; v_call: TRBV9; clone_size: few; d_call: -; cdr3_nt: TGTGCCAGCAGCGCTTACGAGGTAAACTATGGCTACACCTTC; cdr3_aa: CASSAYEVNYGYTF
j_call: TRBJ1-2; v_call: TRBV28; clone_size: -; d_call: -; cdr3_nt: TGTGCCAGCAGCCCGTGGGGGCAACTTAACTATGGCTACACCTTC; cdr3_aa: CASSPWGQLNYGYTF
j_call: TRBJ1-1; v_call: TRBV11-2; clone_size: few; d_call: -; cdr3_nt: TGTGCCAGCAGCACGGACGTGAACACTGAAGCTTTCTTT; cdr3_aa: CASSTDVNTEAFF
j_call: TRBJ1-5; v_call: TRBV19; clone_size: -; d_call: -; cdr3_nt: TGTGCCAGTAGTTCGGGTTTCAATCAGCCCCAGCATTTT; cdr3_aa: CASSSGFNQPQHF
j_call: TRBJ2-1; v_call: TRBV6-4; clone_size: few; d_call: -; cdr3_nt: TGTGCCAGCAGTTTTACTAGCTTCCCCAATGAGCAGTTCTTC; cdr3_aa: CASSFTSFPNEQFF
j_call: TRBJ1-1; v_call: TRBV19; clone_size: -; d_call: TRBD1; cdr3_nt: TGTGCCAGTAGTCTCAGACAGGGGTCGGAAGCTTTCTTT; cdr3_aa: CASSLRQGSEAFF
j_call: TRBJ2-3; v_call: TRBV5-1; clone_size: -; d_call: -; cdr3_nt: TGCGCCAGCAGCCCAGAGGGGGGCACAGATACGCAGTATTTT; cdr3_aa: CASSPEGGTDTQYF
j_call: TRBJ1-2; v_call: TRBV7-8; clone_size: few; d_call: -; cdr3_nt: TGTGCCAGCAGCCCGGGGGGCAGGAACTATGGCTACACCTTC; cdr3_aa: CASSPGGRNYGYTF
j_call: TRBJ2-7; v_call: TRBV29-1; clone_size: few; d_call: -; cdr3_nt: TGCAGCGTTGTAGGGGACCCACGAAGGGCCTACGAGCAGTACTTC; cdr3_aa: CSVVGDPRRAYEQYF
j_call: TRBJ1-2; v_call: TRBV29-1; clone_size: -; d_call: -; cdr3_nt: TGCAGCGCCAGCGGGCGTGGGGGGGATGGCTACACCTTC; cdr3_aa: CSASGRGGDGYTF
j_call: TRBJ1-4; v_call: TRBV27; clone_size: -; d_call: TRBD1; cdr3_nt: TGTGCCAGCTCTATGACAGGGGATGAAAAACTGTTTTTT; cdr3_aa: CASSMTGDEKLFF
j_call: TRBJ2-3; v_call: TRBV7-2; clone_size: -; d_call: TRBD2; cdr3_nt: TGTGCCAGCAGCCGCGAGCGGGGGGGCGCAGATACGCAGTATTTT; cdr3_aa: CASSRERGGADTQYF
j_call: TRBJ1-2; v_call: TRBV20-1; clone_size: -; d_call: -; cdr3_nt: TGCAGTGCTAACGGGCGCTATGGCTACACCTTC; cdr3_aa: CSANGRYGYTF
j_call: TRBJ1-6; v_call: TRBV7-3; clone_size: few; d_call: -; cdr3_nt: TGTGCCAGCAGCTTTGGGACGGGGAATTCACCCCTCCACTTT; cdr3_aa: CASSFGTGNSPLHF
j_call: TRBJ1-6; v_call: TRBV4-3; clone_size: -; d_call: -; cdr3_nt: TGCGCCAGCAGCCAAGTCCTGGGGTATTCGAATTCACCCCTCCACTTT; cdr3_aa: CASSQVLGYSNSPLHF
j_call: TRBJ1-1; v_call: TRBV27; clone_size: -; d_call: -; cdr3_nt: TGTGCCAGCACTAGAGACAGATTGAACACTGAAGCTTTCTTT; cdr3_aa: CASTRDRLNTEAFF
j_call: TRBJ1-1; v_call: TRBV15; clone_size: -; d_call: -; cdr3_nt: TGTGCCACCAGCAGAAGTAGGGGTGGAATGGGCACTGAAGCTTTCTTT; cdr3_aa: CATSRSRGGMGTEAFF
j_call: TRBJ1-2; v_call: TRBV6-6; clone_size: -; d_call: -; cdr3_nt: TGTGCCAGCAGTTACTCGACCTATGGCTACACCTTC; cdr3_aa: CASSYSTYGYTF
j_call: TRBJ2-3; v_call: TRBV9; clone_size: few; d_call: -; cdr3_nt: TGTGCCAGCAGCGTAGGCCCTAGCCGAAACACAGATACGCAGTATTTT; cdr3_aa: CASSVGPSRNTDTQYF
j_call: TRBJ2-3; v_call: TRBV6-6; clone_size: -; d_call: -; cdr3_nt: TGTGCCAGCAAGCAGGGCACAGATACGCAGTATTTT; cdr3_aa: CASKQGTDTQYF
j_call: TRBJ2-3; v_call: TRBV5-1; clone_size: -; d_call: -; cdr3_nt: TGCGCCAGCAGCTTGGTGAGGGACACACCAACGCAGTATTTT; cdr3_aa: CASSLVRDTPTQYF